The following is a T cell receptor beta chain sequence with its context. The data were taken from a study of CD8+ T cells in alopecia areata. Turning to the study itself: Treated patients took oral tofacitinib at 5 to 10 mg twice daily.

RNA extraction was followed by reverse transcription into cDNA, which acted as the sequencing template. The method was immunoSEQ multiplex PCR; TCRdb's version includes in-frame clones alone and lacks a portion of them. The repertoire holds 110,000 or so clones, with approximately 51% as singletons. Noted treatment: oral pan-JAK inhibitor, 5-10 mg twice daily. V shed 2 bases and J shed 0 bases, with 11 bases lying between them. Germline V gene lookup returns CDR1 GTSNPN and CDR2 SVGIG (reference sequence). This CDR3 is built from 15 residues. The specimen was CD4+ T cells sorted from blood, collected at week 24, from a patient treated with tofacitinib. This receptor was obtained from a human donor with alopecia areata. This chain joins TRBV30 and TRBJ2-1, with a tentative D call TRBD2 (5 bases). The CDR3 sequence is CAWSRLGSSYNEQFF. CDR3 nucleotide sequence: TGTGCCTGGAGTCGCCTGGGGAGCTCCTACAATGAGCAGTTCTTC.